The TCR beta chain under discussion was sequenced for a study of lymphopenia after photon versus proton radiotherapy. Study-wide results and limits: After lymphocyte nadir, photon-treated repertoires showed oligoclonal expansion, especially CD8+ Temra. Proton therapy kept repertoires fairly stable, unlike photons, which gained effector/memory cells. In patients who died, overall survival fell as post-nadir TCR diversity dropped more.

On this clone itself: Its antigen is not known.

Per the germline V gene, CDR1 is MNHEY and CDR2 is SVGAGI. The CDR3 has 15 amino acids. V was clipped by 7 bases and J by 0 bases, with 16 bases between them. Clones were sequenced by immunoSEQ multiplex PCR, and TCRdb holds only the in-frame ones, with some missing. The sample shows around 59,000 clones, around 84% of them seen only once. Specimen: peripheral blood, collected from a patient treated with proton-based radiotherapy. This chain uses TRBV6-5 with TRBJ2-7; D remains ambiguous. The source is a man aged 55-75 years with pancreatic cancer. The CDR3, as DNA: TGTGCCAGCACCTCAAGAACGGTCAGCTCCTACGAGCAGTACTTC. Encoded protein: CASTSRTVSSYEQYF.